The 28 T cell receptor beta chains given below trace back to one sample, sequenced in a study of cytomegalovirus exposure and HLA in healthy donors. PCR was performed using 60 Vbeta and 13 Jbeta primers. Using immunoSEQ multiplex PCR, the repertoire was profiled, and TCRdb retains in-frame clones only, with some absent. The repertoire holds around 130,000 clones, 82% seen once, with roughly 1.5% in the top ten. The sequenced material came from PBMCs. These receptor sequences come from a young woman in good health and CMV-seronegative.

This chain uses TRBV7-2 with TRBJ1-2, with D maybe TRBD1 (6 bases). CDR3 length equals 15 residues. Germline CDR1 and CDR2: SGHTA and FQGNSA. Trimming stripped 6 bases from V and 7 bases from J, with 21 bases between. This CDR3 reads CASSSLREGGGGYTF. In DNA, the CDR3 is TGTGCCAGCAGTTCGCTTAGGGAGGGGGGAGGTGGCTACACCTTC.

This chain joins TRBV9 and TRBJ2-2, with D uncertain. This CDR3 comprises 14 residues. Germline-derived CDR1 and CDR2 are SGDLS and YYNGEE. Trimming removed 3 bases at V and 3 bases at J, with 9 bases between. Here the CDR3 DNA reads TGTGCCAGCAGCGCAGTCCCCGACACCGGGGAGCTGTTTTTT. Translated, it gives CASSAVPDTGELFF.

This sequence joins TRBV10-2 and TRBJ1-1; 7 bases map to TRBD1. Per germline, CDR1 WSHSY and CDR2 SAAADI. Trimming cost V 1 base and J 5 bases; bases outside gene matches: 16. CDR3 length equals 18 residues. The CDR3: CASSELGGPKQGSTEAFF. In nucleotides, the CDR3 is TGCGCCAGCAGTGAGTTAGGGGGCCCAAAACAGGGGAGTACTGAAGCTTTCTTT.

V usage is TRBV27 and J usage is TRBJ1-1, with D uncertain. This CDR3 region has 15 residues. CDR1 and CDR2 (germline): MNHEY, SMNVEV (reference sequence). V was pared by 6 bases and J by 1 base, with 15 bases between. Here the CDR3 reads CASRPSGEGNTEAFF. The CDR3 nucleotides are TGTGCCAGCAGGCCGTCGGGAGAGGGGAACACTGAAGCTTTCTTT.

This chain joins TRBV6-6 and TRBJ1-2, with 7 bases fitting TRBD1. The CDR3 runs 16 residues. J was trimmed by 0 bases and V by 5 bases; bases with no gene match: 9. Germline V lookup: CDR1 MNHNY, CDR2 SVGAGI (reference sequence). The CDR3 protein is CASSPGTAYTNYGYTF. In DNA, the CDR3 is TGTGCCAGCAGTCCCGGGACAGCCTATACTAACTATGGCTACACCTTC.

This clone was counted only a few times. The chain combines TRBV2 with TRBJ2-7, with TRBD1 as a possible D gene (6 bases). Between the trimmed V and J ends, which lost 7 bases and 0 bases, there was a span of 13 bases. Germline CDR1 and CDR2: SNHLY and FYNNEI. The CDR3 length is 14 residues. In nucleotides, the CDR3 is TGTGCCAGCAATGGGGGCAGTATCTCCTACGAGCAGTACTTC. It translates to CASNGGSISYEQYF.

The chain links TRBV7-9 to TRBJ1-1; TRBD1 might be the D (5 bases). CDR3 length: 14 amino acids. CDR1 SEHNR and CDR2 FQNEAQ come from the germline V gene (reference sequence). V lost 1 base to trimming and J lost 5 bases, with 11 bases between them. CDR3: CASSLDSGGTEAFF. The CDR3 DNA follows: TGTGCCAGCAGCTTAGACAGCGGGGGGACTGAAGCTTTCTTT.

This clone was counted a single time. The V call is TRBV2, the J call TRBJ1-1; D might be TRBD1 (5 bases). The CDR3 contains 12 residues. CDR1 SNHLY and CDR2 FYNNEI come from the germline V gene. The V and J ends lost 3 bases and 6 bases respectively, with 8 bases between them. As DNA, the CDR3 is TGTGCCAGCAGTGACGTAGGGGCTGAAGCTTTCTTT. Amino acids: CASSDVGAEAFF.

The chain combines TRBV30 with TRBJ1-4; 8 bases map to TRBD1. Germline assignment: CDR1 GTSNPN and CDR2 SVGIG (reference sequence). The CDR3 has 16 amino acids. J gave up 5 bases and V 5 bases, and 13 bases lay outside the gene matches. This CDR3 is CAWAGGSNLANEKLFF. CDR3 sequence (DNA): TGTGCCTGGGCAGGGGGCTCCAACTTAGCGAATGAAAAACTGTTTTTT.

The chain links TRBV18 to TRBJ1-2, with 10 bases aligning to TRBD1. CDR1 KGHSH and CDR2 LQKENI come from the germline V gene. The CDR3 is 15 residues long. Trimming at V came to 3 bases and at J to 5 bases, leaving 6 bases not matched to a gene. In nucleotides, the CDR3 is TGTGCCAGCTCACCGTCGGGGGGACAGGGGTATGGCTACACCTTC. It codes for CASSPSGGQGYGYTF. Supplemented by reference TRBV18 and TRBJ1-2, the full variable domain reads NAGVMQNPRHLVRRRGQEARLRCSPMKGHSHVYWYRQLPEEGLKFMVYLQKENIIDESGMPKERFSAEFPKEGPSILRIQQVVRGDSAAYFCASSPSGGQGYGYTFGSGTRLTVV.

The rearrangement links TRBV6-4 to TRBJ2-7, with 7 bases that match TRBD2. Germline CDR1 and CDR2: MRHNA and SNTAGT. This CDR3 has 15 residues. Losses at the gene ends were 4 bases for V and 1 base for J; bases not matched to a gene: 7. As DNA, the CDR3 is TGTGCCAGCAGTGTCGTGGCGGGAGCGTCCTACGAGCAGTACTTC. Translated: CASSVVAGASYEQYF.

V is TRBV18 and J is TRBJ2-7; 8 bases match TRBD1. Germline V lookup: CDR1 KGHSH, CDR2 LQKENI. The CDR3 spans 13 residues. Trimming took 6 bases from V and 1 from J; bases not matched to a gene: 2. The CDR3 DNA reads as TGTGCCAGCTCCGGGGACAGGTCCTACGAGCAGTACTTC. Translation gives CASSGDRSYEQYF.

V and J are TRBV4-1 and TRBJ2-3, with D perhaps TRBD2 (6 bases). The V end was cut by 3 bases, the J end by 6 bases, with 13 bases between. The CDR3 extends over 14 amino acids. CDR1 and CDR2 from the germline V gene are MGHRA and YSYEKL. The CDR3, as DNA: TGCGCCAGCAGCCACCGGCGGGGTGCGGATACGCAGTATTTT. This gives the protein CASSHRRGADTQYF.

This chain connects TRBV7-9 to TRBJ1-1, with D tentatively TRBD1 (5 bases). V was trimmed by 7 bases and J by 2 bases, leaving 11 bases between them. Germline V lookup: CDR1 SEHNR, CDR2 FQNEAQ (reference sequence). CDR3 length equals 13 residues. The CDR3 region is CASMGRLNTEAFF. The CDR3 bases are TGTGCCAGCATGGGGCGTCTAAACACTGAAGCTTTCTTT. Full variable domain (outside the CDR3, taken from reference TRBV7-9 and TRBJ1-1): DTGVSQNPRHKITKRGQNVTFRCDPISEHNRLYWYRQTLGQGPEFLTYFQNEAQLEKSRLLSDRFSAERPKGSFSTLEIQRTEQGDSAMYLCASMGRLNTEAFFGQGTRLTVV.

The chain employs TRBV4-2 and TRBJ1-5; TRBD1 matches at 8 bases. In germline, CDR1 is LGHNA, CDR2 YNFKEQ. V lost 1 base and J lost 2; bases outside the gene matches: 7. The CDR3 sequence is 17 residues long. The CDR3 bases are TGTGCCAGCAGCCAAGTAGCAGGGGGCTCGGGCAATCAGCCCCAGCATTTT. Protein product: CASSQVAGGSGNQPQHF.

The rearrangement joins TRBV11-2 to TRBJ2-2, with TRBD2 identical over 10 bases. V was pared by 2 bases and J by 6 bases, with 9 bases of the junction left unmatched. CDR3 length: 17 amino acids. Germline CDR1 reads SGHAT; CDR2 reads FQNNGV. This chain's CDR3 is CASSLSSPAGGAGELFF. The CDR3 DNA is TGTGCCAGCAGCTTAAGTTCCCCAGCGGGGGGGGCCGGGGAGCTGTTTTTT. The complete variable domain, with remaining parts taken from reference TRBV11-2 and TRBJ2-2, reads EAGVAQSPRYKIIEKRQSVAFWCNPISGHATLYWYQQILGQGPKLLIQFQNNGVVDDSQLPKDRFSAERLKGVDSTLKIQPAKLEDSAVYLCASSLSSPAGGAGELFFGEGSRLTVL.

This chain joins TRBV29-1 and TRBJ1-2, with TRBD1 identical over 8 bases. This CDR3 comprises 13 residues. Trimming cost V 6 bases and J 6 bases; bases outside gene matches: 9. CDR1 is SQVTM, CDR2 ANQGSEA, per germline. CDR3 region: CSVLQGATNGYTF. DNA of the CDR3: TGCAGCGTCCTCCAGGGGGCAACCAATGGCTACACCTTC.

CDR3 DNA: TGTGCCAGCAGTACGACAGGGTATAGCAATCAGCCCCAGCATTTT. It yields the protein CASSTTGYSNQPQHF. V is TRBV6-5 and J is TRBJ1-5; 7 bases agree with TRBD1. Germline trimming cut 5 bases from V and 0 bases from J; bases unmatched to any gene: 4. The CDR3 spans 15 residues. Germline assignment: CDR1 MNHEY and CDR2 SVGAGI.

The chain is built from TRBV6-1 and TRBJ1-1; a weak D match, TRBD1 (6 bases). Germline CDR1 is MNHNS and CDR2 is SASEGT. Trimming took 4 bases from V and 1 from J, leaving 16 bases between them. The CDR3 sequence is 16 residues long. CDR3: CASSVVQGERNTEAFF. DNA of the CDR3: TGTGCCAGCAGTGTGGTACAGGGCGAACGGAACACTGAAGCTTTCTTT.

The chain links TRBV19 to TRBJ1-5, with 7 bases identical to TRBD1. The CDR3 consists of 18 residues. V shed 0 bases and J 2 bases; nucleotides not matched to a gene: 10. Germline assignment: CDR1 LNHDA and CDR2 SQIVND (reference sequence). This CDR3 is CASSIEWGTGDRNQPQHF. The CDR3 DNA follows: TGTGCCAGTAGTATAGAATGGGGAACAGGGGACCGCAATCAGCCCCAGCATTTT.

The chain couples TRBV10-3 to TRBJ2-3; 7 bases align to TRBD2. In germline, CDR1 is ENHRY, CDR2 SYGVKD. CDR3 length: 17 amino acids. The J segment lost 0 bases and the V segment lost 4 bases, leaving 10 bases of the junction unmatched. CDR3: CAISGSPSGTSTDTQYF. The DNA for the CDR3 is TGTGCCATCAGTGGATCTCCTAGCGGAACTAGCACAGATACGCAGTATTTT.

CDR3 nucleotide sequence: TGTGCCAGCAGCCCATACAGGTGGTACGCTTTCTTT. The encoded protein is CASSPYRWYAFF. The chain couples TRBV13 to TRBJ1-1; D perhaps matches TRBD1 (5 bases). The germline gives CDR1 PRHDT, CDR2 FYEKMQ (reference sequence). V gave up 5 bases and J gave up 11 bases, with 15 bases separating them. The CDR3 length is 12 residues.

J is TRBJ2-7 and V is TRBV2; 8 bases fit TRBD1. Germline CDR1 and CDR2: SNHLY and FYNNEI. The CDR3 covers 15 residues. V lost 5 bases and J lost 6; bases outside the gene matches: 12. The CDR3 DNA is TGTGCCAGCAGTATACTGACAGGGGATAGTAGCGAGCAGTACTTC. Its protein product is CASSILTGDSSEQYF.

This sequence joins TRBV10-3 and TRBJ1-1, with 8 bases identical to TRBD1. Trimming took 7 bases from V and 7 from J; bases not matched to a gene: 14. CDR1 is ENHRY, CDR2 SYGVKD, per germline. The CDR3 totals 15 residues. The CDR3 reads CAINRQGSDRDEAFF. Here the CDR3 DNA reads TGTGCCATCAACCGTCAGGGTTCGGACAGGGATGAAGCTTTCTTT.

V is TRBV7-2 and J is TRBJ1-2, with 8 positions matching TRBD1. The ends lost 3 bases at V and 4 bases at J; junction bases unmatched: 10. Germline lookup yields CDR1 SGHTA and CDR2 FQGNSA. The CDR3 extends over 16 amino acids. CDR3 protein: CASSFAGQVPGYGYTF. The CDR3, as DNA: TGTGCCAGCAGCTTTGCGGGACAGGTCCCCGGCTATGGCTACACCTTC.

The rearrangement joins TRBV5-1 to TRBJ1-1; 8 bases match TRBD1. The CDR3 is made up of 18 amino acids. Germline loops: CDR1 SGHRS, CDR2 YFSETQ. With V trimmed by 6 bases and J by 1 base, 17 bases remained unmatched. CDR3 bases: TGCGCCAGCAAGCAGCAGGCCACAGGGGGGTTCCCGAACACTGAAGCTTTCTTT. This gives the protein CASKQQATGGFPNTEAFF.

This sequence joins TRBV18 and TRBJ1-5; D ambiguous. The CDR3 runs to 13 residues. Germline V gives CDR1 KGHSH, CDR2 LQKENI. The V end was cut by 1 base, the J end by 5 bases, with 6 bases between. DNA of the CDR3: TGTGCCAGCTCACCACATGAGGATCAGCCCCAGCATTTT. Translation gives CASSPHEDQPQHF.

The table lists this clone with a few counts. The V call is TRBV28, the J call TRBJ1-2; the D gene is possibly TRBD1 (5 bases). Germline V gene lookup returns CDR1 MDHEN and CDR2 SYDVKM. The V and J ends lost 6 bases and 7 bases respectively, with 12 bases between them. The CDR3 totals 12 residues. CDR3: CASSQTALGYTF. The CDR3 nucleotides are TGTGCCAGCAGCCAGACAGCTCTTGGCTACACCTTC.